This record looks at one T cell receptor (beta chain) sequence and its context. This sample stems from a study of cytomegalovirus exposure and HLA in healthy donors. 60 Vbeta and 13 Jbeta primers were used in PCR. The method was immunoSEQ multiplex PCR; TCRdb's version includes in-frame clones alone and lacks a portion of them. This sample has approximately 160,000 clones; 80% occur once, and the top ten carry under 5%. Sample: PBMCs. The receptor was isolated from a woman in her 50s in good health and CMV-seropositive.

The CDR3 DNA sequence: TGTGCCTGGAGTCCCCAGGAGCGGGGGGGTGGGTACTTC. It yields the protein CAWSPQERGGGYF. This sequence joins TRBV30 and TRBJ2-7; 10 positions match TRBD2. Germline loops: CDR1 GTSNPN, CDR2 SVGIG (reference sequence). The CDR3 has 13 amino acids. Losses at the gene ends were 2 bases for V and 12 bases for J; bases not matched to a gene: 10.